Sequencing of this T cell receptor beta chain was carried out in a study of OX40 agonist ivuxolimab in advanced cancers. The CDR3 is 16 residues long. The V and J ends lost 0 bases and 7 bases respectively, with 17 bases between them. Germline V lookup: CDR1 SGHDT, CDR2 YYEEEE. General study findings and limits: CD4+ T cells averaged fewer expanded clones than CD8+ T cells.

Of note for this clone: As yet, its antigen is unknown.

This table comes from immunoSEQ multiplex PCR, and its TCRdb copy is limited to in-frame clones, with some not included. The profile shows under 65,000 clones, roughly nine tenths of them singletons. The TCR originated in an adult with an advanced solid tumor such as melanoma, head and neck, liver or kidney cancer. This chain links TRBV5-6 with TRBJ2-1; maybe TRBD1 (6 bases). Sequenced material: CD4+ or CD8+ T cells sorted from blood, taken in a trial of the OX40 agonist ivuxolimab. For the CDR3, the DNA is TGTGCCAGCAGCTTGGCCGACAGGTCGAGTCGGAATGAGCAGTTCTTC. It is translated as CASSLADRSSRNEQFF.